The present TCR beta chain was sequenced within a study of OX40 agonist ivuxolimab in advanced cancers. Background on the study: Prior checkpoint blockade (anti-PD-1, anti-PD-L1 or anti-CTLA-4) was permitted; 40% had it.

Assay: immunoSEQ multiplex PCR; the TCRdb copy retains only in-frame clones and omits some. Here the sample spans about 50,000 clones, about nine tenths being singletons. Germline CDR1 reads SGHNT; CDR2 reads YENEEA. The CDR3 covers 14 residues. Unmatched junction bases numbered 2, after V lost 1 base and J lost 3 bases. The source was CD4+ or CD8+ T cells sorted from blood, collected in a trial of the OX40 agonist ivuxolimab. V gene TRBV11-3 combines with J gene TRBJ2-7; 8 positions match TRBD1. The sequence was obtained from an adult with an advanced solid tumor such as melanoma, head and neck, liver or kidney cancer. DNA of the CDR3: TGTGCCAGCAGCTTAGGGACAGGGAGCTACGAGCAGTACTTC. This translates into CASSLGTGSYEQYF.